This record concerns one TCR beta chain sequence. The table lists this clone with a few counts. Its antigen is unknown. Base-call qualities are not available, and no considerably larger clone is one nucleotide away. These data belong to a study of cytomegalovirus exposure and HLA in healthy donors (TCRdb year 2017). With respect to the entire study: An earlier analysis of some 600 of the donors reported roughly 300 Gb of sequence data and 117 million unique TCR beta sequences obtained from 180 million or so T cells. To decide whether each TCR beta V gene segment behaved as functional or pseudogenic, an earlier analysis of some 600 of the donors relied on high-throughput TCR beta sequencing. Every discovery cohort repertoire had been produced on one sequencing platform. Rather than drawing on any new phenotypic data, the later analysis identified candidate immune exposures from TCR beta sequences and the way those sequences occurred across donors. A later analysis re-examined previously published TCR beta repertoires from more than 600 donors and added high-resolution HLA genotyping to investigate patterns of TCR occurrence. Both class I and class II loci were covered by HLA typing, at four-digit resolution. The study used immunosequencing to profile the T cell repertoires of around 600 subjects and linked those repertoires to cytomegalovirus serostatus. About 5 DR-DQ haplotypes were handled as single units for association and clustering, since linkage in the cohort was strong. A later genetic analysis took genome-wide SNP genotypes for about 55% of the roughly 700 donors and used that subset as a discovery cohort. To predict cytomegalovirus infection status, the study brought together high-throughput TCR immunosequencing, statistical association of individual TCRs with disease status, and machine learning. Among some 400 genotyped donors of the cohort, an average of roughly 240,000 unique TCR beta nucleotide sequences were sequenced per donor, roughly a sixth of them non-productive. Alongside the repertoire data, information on donor age, sex, ethnicity and CMV serostatus was compiled. About 300 gigabases of sequencing data and around 88 million unique TCR sequences made up an early release that covered over 550 HLA-typed donors. Of the roughly 400 genotyped donors, less than 90% were placed in the genetic ancestry cluster associated with self-reported Caucasian donors. The number of donors typed differed by locus, with about 629-630 for A, B, C, DRB1 and DQB1, roughly 520 for DQA1, 600 to 610 for DPA1, and some 470 for DPB1. The aim of the study was to test whether cataloging public T cell receptors could identify signatures of past pathogen exposure. Along with the roughly 700-subject first cohort, a separate validation cohort of over 90 different subjects was used. Overall study results and their limits: Strong co-occurrence of HLA alleles, especially DR and DQ, made assigning TCR associations to individual alleles difficult. In a later analysis, HLA-associated TCR beta chains showed more clonal expansion and lower generation probabilities than non-associated chains that were equally common. A cluster of highly shared sequence variants was judged likely to be a technical artifact of the sequencing pipeline. In a later analysis, several top co-occurrence clusters were reported to appear linked to parvovirus B19, influenza, CMV and Epstein-Barr virus. Around 16 rarely observed V segments, including chromosome 9 orphons, were excluded from the earlier analysis of some 590 of the donors because counts were too low. In this cohort, only TCR beta chains were sequenced, and detectable features were limited by the absence of alpha or paired-chain data. Linkage disequilibrium might explain the correlated functional status among segregating V segments, but an unknown experimental factor could not be excluded. An association between a missense DCLRE1C variant and V-gene and J-gene trimming of TCR beta chains was found in a later genetic analysis and replicated in an independent cohort. The classifier was reported to diagnose cytomegalovirus status with high specificity and sensitivity in both the original and validation cohorts. Immune exposure information for the cohort was limited to CMV serostatus. The 87-base-pair reads could not distinguish some IMGT-functional V segments, including TRBV6-2 and TRBV6-3, so those segments were excluded. Because HLA typing was missing for some donors at each locus, association tests included only the typed subset. Most TCR sequences were observed very rarely across donors, whereas some public TCRs were present in many individuals. According to a later analysis, TCR association rates differed among HLA loci, with DRB1 alleles showing the most associated TCRs and HLA-C alleles showing the fewest. Presence/absence analyses assumed roughly uniform sequencing depth across donors, an assumption that may not hold. In an earlier analysis of under 600 of the donors, most TCR beta V segments were observed in productive rearrangements about 87% or about 30% of the time, broadly matching IMGT annotations. According to the authors, the approach could potentially be generalized to other disease states and immunological phenotypes. A later analysis found that most CMV-associated TCR beta chains appeared HLA-restricted, with HLA associations seemingly driven largely by CMV exposure. A further reported finding was that TCR beta sequences accurately predicted the HLA-A and HLA-B alleles for most subjects in the first cohort. At a false discovery rate of 0.05, a later analysis linked 16,951 TCR beta sequences to specific HLA alleles. A total of 150 to 200 TCR beta chains were listed by the study as associated with cytomegalovirus. Three of the identified cytomegalovirus-associated TCR beta chains were confirmed in vitro to be specific for cytomegalovirus antigens. A later genetic analysis reported fewer N-insertions in productive TCRs among donors in an Asian-associated ancestry cluster than the roughly 620-donor mean.

V is pruned by 5 bases and J by 2 bases, leaving 6 bases of the junction without a gene match. The germline V gene provides CDR1 MGHDK and CDR2 SYGVNS. The CDR3 covers 15 residues, taking in both the cysteine and the phenylalanine. Only CDR3 DNA is held: 45 bases, read in frame from base 1. To prepare the library, the immunoSEQ multiplex PCR assay was applied. The multiplex PCR relied on a mix of 60 forward primers for TCR Vbeta segments and 13 reverse primers for TCR Jbeta segments. Amplification of the CDR3 region of rearranged TCR beta genes was performed with a multiplex PCR assay on genomic DNA. On the Illumina HiSeq System, the amplified TCR beta libraries were sequenced as 87-base-pair reads. The original methods were these. In a later analysis, 77 million or so unique TCR beta chains were counted across the 500 to 700 repertoires, and about 10 million of these chains were shared by at least two donors. To remove PCR and sequencing errors, raw reads were error-corrected and collapsed into unique sequences using a nearest-neighbor algorithm that merged closely related sequences. To assign V, D and J gene segments, CDR3 sequences were aligned to IMGT reference sequences. For a sequence to be retained, a match of at least six nucleotides was required to both a V gene segment and a J gene segment. A rearrangement counted as productive if the CDR3 had no stop codons and remained in frame with V and J, and every other rearrangement counted as non-productive. Following IMGT convention, CDR3 was defined as the stretch from the second conserved V-encoded cysteine up to the conserved J-encoded phenylalanine. Sequences without an unambiguous match to a single V gene segment were excluded from the earlier analysis of a few hundred of the donors. In an earlier analysis of 587 of the donors, a V segment was called functional when productive rearrangements were above 56.7%, and segregating when the standard deviation between donors exceeded 5%. A statistical classification framework was built for diagnosing cytomegalovirus status from the catalog of TCR beta chain sequences. In a later analysis, V and J genes were assigned by comparing TCR nucleotide sequences against IMGT/GENE-DB human TR gene sequences. Using the TCRdist pipeline, a later analysis assigned CDR3 sequences along with most-parsimonious VDJ recombination scenarios. A later analysis defined each TCR beta chain by its CDR3 amino acid sequence plus V-gene family, and excluded reads lacking a unique V-gene family. In a later analysis, nearly 600 highly shared, low-generation-probability nucleotide sequences were removed to address suspected cross-contamination and a sequencing artifact. For each public chain, a later analysis derived a clonal expansion index from normalized ranks of inferred template counts within each repertoire. A later analysis computed generation probabilities with a VDJ recombination model fitted to out-of-frame rearrangements, and checked the results against IGoR. Hypergeometric tests were used in a later analysis to score TCR-TCR, TCR-HLA and TCR-CMV co-occurrence, with a repertoire-size bias correction applied to the TCR pairs. False discovery rates were estimated in a later analysis by permuting HLA or CMV assignments 20 times. In a later analysis, co-occurring TCRs were grouped using DBSCAN, and TCRdist sequence similarity was added for clustering within HLA-allele-positive subsets. Repertoires with fewer than 30,000 or more than 120,000 public chains were left out of co-occurrence clustering, as were about 5 repertoires with anomalous nucleotide sharing. TCRdb's version of the immuneACCESS table is confined to in-frame rearrangements and falls short of the full clone set. An unresolved V gene accounts for under half of the shortfall where checked; the remainder is of unknown origin. Clone size and V and J calls were adopted from that table, with D and trimming inferred from the DNA. The sample table lists fewer than 150,000 clones, 75% of them with a count of one. Of the sample, roughly 3% falls within the top ten clones.

The cohort was made up of roughly 670 healthy bone marrow donors. Cohort members were all nominally healthy when sampled, although unrecorded immune exposures were likely present. The donor tested CMV seronegative and was one of the 352 seronegative cohort members. Every donor gave a peripheral blood sample, and the peripheral blood mononuclear cells from that sample were used for TCR beta sequencing. Genomic DNA extraction from the blood cell samples was performed with the Qiagen DNeasy Blood Extraction Kit. This TCR came from a man aged 30 to 45 in good health and CMV-seronegative. The sample taken for sequencing was PBMCs. The chain is assembled from TRBV25-1 and TRBJ1-3; 7 middle bases align to TRBD1. CDR3 region: CASSPGQGAGNTIYF. The sequenced DNA is TGTGCCAGCAGTCCCGGGCAGGGGGCTGGAAACACCATATATTTT.